One and the same sample provided the 9 T cell receptor beta chains below, sequenced in a study of shared clonotypes between healthy human individuals. The protocol was immunoSEQ multiplex PCR, while the TCRdb copy is restricted to in-frame clones and leaves out a portion. The sample yields around 240,000 clones, approximately 65% seen once. Input material: memory CD4+ T cells sorted from blood. The subset is: CD45RA-negative fraction. The receptors were gathered from a man aged 25 to 45 in good health.

CDR3 protein: CASSVSYADTQYF. The CDR3 DNA sequence: TGTGCCAGCAGCGTGAGTTATGCTGATACGCAGTATTTT. The gene calls are TRBV9 and TRBJ2-3; D gene ambiguous. This CDR3 contains 13 residues. The V gene lost 2 bases and the J gene lost 6 bases, with 10 bases spanning the gap. Germline lookup yields CDR1 SGDLS and CDR2 YYNGEE.

A remark on this clone: The same CDR3 also results from other DNA sequences found in this sample. The chain carries TRBV5-1 and TRBJ2-7, with unresolved D. Germline lookup yields CDR1 SGHRS and CDR2 YFSETQ. There are 11 residues in the CDR3. V lost 4 bases and J 0 bases, leaving 2 bases between the germline ends. The CDR3 DNA follows: TGCGCCAGCAGCGGCTCCTACGAGCAGTACTTC. Its translation is CASSGSYEQYF. Supplemented by reference TRBV5-1 and TRBJ2-7, the full variable domain reads KAGVTQTPRYLIKTRGQQVTLSCSPISGHRSVSWYQQTPGQGLQFLFEYFSETQRNKGNFPGRFSGRQFSNSRSEMNVSTLELGDSALYLCASSGSYEQYFGPGTRLTVT.

CDR3 sequence: CASSQKMSSYEQYF. CDR3 in DNA: TGTGCCAGCAGTCAGAAAATGAGCTCCTACGAGCAGTACTTC. The rearrangement joins TRBV7-8 to TRBJ2-7; D is unresolved. The CDR3 has 14 residues. Germline values: CDR1 SGHVS, CDR2 FQNEAQ. The V end lost 6 bases, the J end lost 0 bases, and 12 bases lay between the germline ends.

This clone was detected only a few times. The chain recombines TRBV28 with TRBJ1-5; 7 bases match TRBD1. CDR3 length equals 15 residues. Looked up from germline, CDR1 is MDHEN and CDR2 is SYDVKM. With V trimmed by 6 bases and J by 4 bases, 9 bases remained unmatched. In nucleotides, the CDR3 is TGTGCCAGCAGCAAGACGGCAGGGGGAAATCAGCCCCAGCATTTT. This gives the protein CASSKTAGGNQPQHF.

The genes are TRBV6-5 and TRBJ2-7; D is perhaps TRBD2 (6 bases). CDR3 length: 15 amino acids. Germline assignment: CDR1 MNHEY and CDR2 SVGAGI. Trimming shortened V by 2 bases and J by 4 bases, and 15 bases separated the two germline ends. The CDR3 protein is CASSYAPPGVYEQYF. CDR3 sequence (DNA): TGTGCCAGCAGTTACGCGCCCCCGGGGGTTTACGAGCAGTACTTC.

V gene TRBV4-3 combines with J gene TRBJ2-1; 12 bases are shared with TRBD2. Germline trimming cut 0 bases from V and 16 bases from J; bases unmatched to any gene: 7. Germline V gene sequence: CDR1 LGHNA, CDR2 YSLEER. This CDR3 contains 14 residues. The CDR3 region is CASSQEPTSGRIFF. CDR3 DNA: TGCGCCAGCAGCCAAGAACCCACTAGCGGGAGGATATTCTTC.

This clone has only a few counts. The rearrangement uses TRBV25-1 and TRBJ1-5; D might be TRBD1 (6 bases). The CDR3 extends over 14 amino acids. Looked up from germline, CDR1 is MGHDK and CDR2 is SYGVNS. V lost 4 bases to trimming and J lost 4 bases, with 11 bases between them. The CDR3 DNA sequence: TGTGCCAGCAGTGGGCAGGGGAGTAATCAGCCCCAGCATTTT. It yields the protein CASSGQGSNQPQHF.

This clone was counted a few times. CDR3 amino acids: CASSSTGTGNTEAFF. The CDR3, as DNA: TGTGCCAGCAGTTCCACCGGGACGGGGAACACTGAAGCTTTCTTT. The chain couples TRBV2 to TRBJ1-1; a possible D gene is TRBD1 (5 bases). Germline assignment: CDR1 SNHLY and CDR2 FYNNEI. This CDR3 spans 15 amino acids. The germline V and J ends were trimmed by 5 bases and 1 base, with 14 bases remaining between them.

This chain joins TRBV5-1 and TRBJ1-4, with D perhaps TRBD1 (5 bases). Germline assignment: CDR1 SGHRS and CDR2 YFSETQ. This CDR3 region has 14 residues. V lost 2 bases and J lost 6, with 11 bases in between. The CDR3 sequence is CASSLAGADEKLFF. As DNA, the CDR3 is TGCGCCAGCAGCTTAGCCGGGGCTGATGAAAAACTGTTTTTT.